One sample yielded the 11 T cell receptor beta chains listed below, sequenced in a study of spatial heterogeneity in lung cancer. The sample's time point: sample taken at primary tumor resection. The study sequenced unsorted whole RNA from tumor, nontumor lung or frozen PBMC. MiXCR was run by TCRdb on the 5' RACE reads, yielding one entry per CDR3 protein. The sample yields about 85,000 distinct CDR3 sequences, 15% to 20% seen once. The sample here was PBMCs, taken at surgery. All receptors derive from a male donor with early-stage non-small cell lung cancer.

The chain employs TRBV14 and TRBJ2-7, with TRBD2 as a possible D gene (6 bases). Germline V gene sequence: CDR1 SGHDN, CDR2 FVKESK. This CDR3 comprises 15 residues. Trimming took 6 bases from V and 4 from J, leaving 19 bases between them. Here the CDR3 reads CASSPPGRGEYEQYF. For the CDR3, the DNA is TGTGCCAGCAGTCCCCCCGGGCGCGGGGAATACGAGCAGTACTTC. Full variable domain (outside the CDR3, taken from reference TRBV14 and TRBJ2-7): EAGVTQFPSHSVIEKGQTVTLRCDPISGHDNLYWYRRVMGKEIKFLLHFVKESKQDESGMPNNRFLAERTGGTYSTLKVQPAELEDSGVYFCASSPPGRGEYEQYFGPGTRLTVT.

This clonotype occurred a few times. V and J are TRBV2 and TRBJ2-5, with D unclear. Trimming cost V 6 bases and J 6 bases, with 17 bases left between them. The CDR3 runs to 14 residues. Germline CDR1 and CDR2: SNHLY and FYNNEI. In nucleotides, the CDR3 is TGTGCCAGCAGCCCACAGCTCTCCCGAAAGACCCAGTACTTC. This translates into CASSPQLSRKTQYF.

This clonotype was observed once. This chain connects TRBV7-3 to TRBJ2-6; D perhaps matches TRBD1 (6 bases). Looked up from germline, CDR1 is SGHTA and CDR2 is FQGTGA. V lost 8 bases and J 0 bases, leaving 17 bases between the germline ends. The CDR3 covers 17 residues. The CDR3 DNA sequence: TGTGCCAGCGGCGGCCCGACAGGCAGCTCTGGGGCCAACGTCCTGACTTTC. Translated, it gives CASGGPTGSSGANVLTF.

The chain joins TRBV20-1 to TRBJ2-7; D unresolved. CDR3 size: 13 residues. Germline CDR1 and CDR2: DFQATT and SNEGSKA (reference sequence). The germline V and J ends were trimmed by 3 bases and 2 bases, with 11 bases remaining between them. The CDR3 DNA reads TGCAGTGCTAGGCCGACTCAGGCCTACGAGCAGTACTTC. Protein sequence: CSARPTQAYEQYF.

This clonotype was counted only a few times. The DNA of the CDR3 is TGCAGCGTTGGAGGAGGGTCTAGCACAGATACGCAGTATTTT. As protein: CSVGGGSSTDTQYF. The chain employs TRBV29-1 and TRBJ2-3; a weak D match, TRBD2 (6 bases). The CDR3 covers 14 residues. Germline V lookup: CDR1 SQVTM, CDR2 ANQGSEA. V was clipped by 4 bases and J by 0 bases, with 11 bases between them.

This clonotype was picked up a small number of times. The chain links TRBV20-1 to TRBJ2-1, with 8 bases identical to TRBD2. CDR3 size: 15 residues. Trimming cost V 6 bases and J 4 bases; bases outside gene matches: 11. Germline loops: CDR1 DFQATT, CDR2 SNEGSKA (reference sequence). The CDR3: CSARTSLSGYNEQFF. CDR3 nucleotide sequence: TGCAGTGCCCGGACTAGCTTAAGCGGATACAATGAGCAGTTCTTC.

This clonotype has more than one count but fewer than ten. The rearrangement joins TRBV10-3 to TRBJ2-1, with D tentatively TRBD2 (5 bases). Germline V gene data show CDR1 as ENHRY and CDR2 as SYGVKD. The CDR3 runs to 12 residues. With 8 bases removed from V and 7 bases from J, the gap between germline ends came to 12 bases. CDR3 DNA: TGTGCCATCGCGGACGGACTTAATGAGCAGTTCTTC. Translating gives CAIADGLNEQFF.

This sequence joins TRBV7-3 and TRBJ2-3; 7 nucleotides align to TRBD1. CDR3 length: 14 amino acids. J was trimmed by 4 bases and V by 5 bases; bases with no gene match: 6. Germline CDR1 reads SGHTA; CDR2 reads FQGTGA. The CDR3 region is CASSVQGGPDTQYF. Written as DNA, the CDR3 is TGTGCCAGCAGCGTCCAAGGGGGCCCAGATACGCAGTATTTT.

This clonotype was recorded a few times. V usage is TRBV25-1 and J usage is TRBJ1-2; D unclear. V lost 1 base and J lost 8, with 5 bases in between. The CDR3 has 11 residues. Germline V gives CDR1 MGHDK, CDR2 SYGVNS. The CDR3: CASSESRGYTF. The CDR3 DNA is TGTGCCAGCAGTGAATCGCGCGGCTACACCTTC.

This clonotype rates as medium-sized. CDR3 residues: CASFTSTGYNEQFF. The CDR3 region has the DNA TGTGCCAGCTTTACTAGTACTGGGTACAATGAGCAGTTCTTC. This chain links TRBV28 with TRBJ2-1, with D possibly being TRBD2 (5 bases). CDR3 length equals 14 residues. CDR1 is MDHEN and CDR2 is SYDVKM in the germline V gene. V lost 8 bases to trimming and J lost 4 bases, with 15 bases between them. Drawing the rest from reference TRBV28 and TRBJ2-1, the complete variable domain is DVKVTQSSRYLVKRTGEKVFLECVQDMDHENMFWYRQDPGLGLRLIYFSYDVKMKEKGDIPEGYSVSREKKERFSLILESASTNQTSMYLCASFTSTGYNEQFFGPGTRLTVL.

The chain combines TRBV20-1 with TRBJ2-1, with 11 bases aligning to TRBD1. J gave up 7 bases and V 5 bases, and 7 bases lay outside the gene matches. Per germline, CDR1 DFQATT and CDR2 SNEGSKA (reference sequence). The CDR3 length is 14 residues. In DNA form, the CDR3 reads TGCAGTGCTGGATGGACAGGGGGCCTGAATGAGCAGTTCTTC. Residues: CSAGWTGGLNEQFF.